Included here is one T cell receptor (beta chain) sequence, with context. Its antigen is unknown. A CD45RA+ naive subset and a CD45RA-negative memory subset were split from CD4+ cells. These data are taken from a study of shared clonotypes between healthy human individuals. Study findings and constraints: Generally, estimated richness proved larger in naive subsets than it did in memory subsets. Clonotypes shared by all four donors outscored non-shared clonotypes in generation probability.

CDR1 is SGHTA, CDR2 FQGTGA, per germline. This CDR3 is built from 15 residues. Trimming shortened V by 0 bases and J by 3 bases, and 11 bases separated the two germline ends. Every immunoSEQ plate was one replicate of a subset's evenly spread DNA. Assay used: immunoSEQ multiplex PCR; TCRdb lists only in-frame clones, some missing. The table records roughly 2,500,000 clones, roughly 93% of them present only once. The V call is TRBV7-3, the J call TRBJ1-2; D unclear. This TCR derives from a man between 18 and 29 years old in good health. Some clones in this sample may be carry-over from other donors' samples. Sequencing input: naive CD4+ T cells from PBMCs. Subset specified: CD45RA+ positively selected. In nucleotides, the CDR3 is TGTGCCAGCAGCTTAACGTCGGCCAGCGACTATGGCTACACCTTC. Encoded protein: CASSLTSASDYGYTF.